Listed below are T cell receptor beta chains from one sample, sequenced in a study of CD8+ T cells in alopecia areata. The data were produced by immunoSEQ multiplex PCR, yet TCRdb's version contains in-frame clones alone and is incomplete. The table lists about 180,000 clones, 63% of them singletons. The sample consisted of CD4+ T cells sorted from blood, taken at week 0. The receptors were gathered from a human donor with alopecia areata. The CDR3 runs from the conserved cysteine through the conserved F or W. The order of the fields is V gene, D gene, clone size, J gene, CDR3 protein, CDR3 DNA. The D gene is left open where the match is weak. Rows give clone size only sometimes, using once, few, many, or a class for an expanded clone.

v_call: TRBV30
d_call: NA
clone_size: NA
j_call: TRBJ1-6
cdr3_aa: CAWSVGSVGSPLHF
cdr3_nt: TGTGCCTGGAGTGTGGGTAGTGTTGGTTCACCCCTCCACTTT

v_call: TRBV7-3
d_call: NA
clone_size: many
j_call: TRBJ2-1
cdr3_aa: CASSPASYNEQFF
cdr3_nt: TGTGCCAGCAGCCCCGCCTCCTACAATGAGCAGTTCTTC

v_call: TRBV9
d_call: NA
clone_size: NA
j_call: TRBJ1-1
cdr3_aa: CASSVGSPGLNTEAFF
cdr3_nt: TGTGCCAGCAGCGTAGGCAGCCCAGGCCTGAACACTGAAGCTTTCTTT

v_call: TRBV29-1
d_call: TRBD1
clone_size: few
j_call: TRBJ2-1
cdr3_aa: CSVGDRGGNEQFF
cdr3_nt: TGCAGCGTTGGGGACAGGGGTGGGAATGAGCAGTTCTTC

v_call: TRBV2
d_call: TRBD2
clone_size: once
j_call: TRBJ2-4
cdr3_aa: CASRLAGATDIQYF
cdr3_nt: TGTGCCAGCAGGCTAGCGGGGGCCACGGACATTCAGTACTTC

v_call: TRBV9
d_call: NA
clone_size: NA
j_call: TRBJ2-1
cdr3_aa: CASSVAGERSEQFF
cdr3_nt: TGTGCCAGCAGCGTAGCCGGGGAACGCAGTGAGCAGTTCTTC

v_call: TRBV4-3
d_call: NA
clone_size: NA
j_call: TRBJ2-3
cdr3_aa: CASSQDLRRGLLTDTQYF
cdr3_nt: TGCGCCAGCAGCCAAGATTTGAGGCGGGGGCTCCTCACAGATACGCAGTATTTT

v_call: TRBV6-5
d_call: NA
clone_size: NA
j_call: TRBJ1-5
cdr3_aa: CASKGGTSNFPQHF
cdr3_nt: TGTGCCAGCAAGGGCGGTACCTCGAATTTTCCCCAGCATTTT

v_call: TRBV6-5
d_call: TRBD2
clone_size: few
j_call: TRBJ2-1
cdr3_aa: CASSYSGSGAYNEQFF
cdr3_nt: TGTGCCAGCAGTTACTCGGGAAGCGGGGCTTACAATGAGCAGTTCTTC

v_call: TRBV9
d_call: NA
clone_size: NA
j_call: TRBJ2-7
cdr3_aa: CASSVVGGPDEQYF
cdr3_nt: TGTGCCAGCAGCGTCGTAGGGGGGCCGGACGAGCAGTACTTC

v_call: TRBV25-1
d_call: NA
clone_size: NA
j_call: TRBJ1-1
cdr3_aa: CASSEEGQPNTEAFF
cdr3_nt: TGTGCCAGCAGTGAGGAAGGACAGCCGAACACTGAAGCTTTCTTT

v_call: TRBV29-1
d_call: NA
clone_size: many
j_call: TRBJ1-5
cdr3_aa: CSVAGNKNQPQHF
cdr3_nt: TGCAGCGTTGCAGGGAACAAAAATCAGCCCCAGCATTTT

v_call: TRBV29-1
d_call: NA
clone_size: few
j_call: TRBJ1-2
cdr3_aa: CSVDALVHGYTF
cdr3_nt: TGCAGCGTTGACGCCTTAGTTCATGGCTACACCTTC

v_call: TRBV7-2
d_call: NA
clone_size: NA
j_call: TRBJ1-1
cdr3_aa: CASIGGMRTEAFF
cdr3_nt: TGTGCCAGCATCGGGGGGATGAGGACTGAAGCTTTCTTT

v_call: TRBV5-6
d_call: NA
clone_size: NA
j_call: TRBJ1-1
cdr3_aa: CASSLRLGGDTEAFF
cdr3_nt: TGTGCCAGCAGCTTGAGGTTAGGGGGTGACACTGAAGCTTTCTTT

v_call: TRBV12-5
d_call: NA
clone_size: NA
j_call: TRBJ2-5
cdr3_aa: CASGLEETQYF
cdr3_nt: TGTGCTAGTGGTTTGGAAGAGACCCAGTACTTC

v_call: TRBV5-1
d_call: NA
clone_size: NA
j_call: TRBJ2-7
cdr3_aa: CASSLDGQGYEQYF
cdr3_nt: TGCGCCAGCAGCTTGGACGGGCAGGGCTACGAGCAGTACTTC

v_call: TRBV5-4
d_call: TRBD2
clone_size: NA
j_call: TRBJ2-1
cdr3_aa: CASSGGSSGARNEQFF
cdr3_nt: TGTGCCAGCAGCGGAGGGTCTAGCGGGGCCCGGAATGAGCAGTTCTTC

v_call: TRBV14
d_call: NA
clone_size: NA
j_call: TRBJ2-5
cdr3_aa: CASSQETGFWATQYF
cdr3_nt: TGTGCCAGCAGCCAAGAGACGGGATTCTGGGCGACCCAGTACTTC

v_call: TRBV30
d_call: NA
clone_size: NA
j_call: TRBJ2-3
cdr3_aa: CAWSRQGGADTQYF
cdr3_nt: TGTGCCTGGTCACGGCAGGGTGGGGCAGATACGCAGTATTTT

v_call: TRBV15
d_call: NA
clone_size: NA
j_call: TRBJ2-6
cdr3_aa: CATSRVSGANVLTF
cdr3_nt: TGTGCCACCAGCAGGGTCTCTGGGGCCAACGTCCTGACTTTC

v_call: TRBV2
d_call: TRBD2
clone_size: NA
j_call: TRBJ2-1
cdr3_aa: CASSESRGDNEQFF
cdr3_nt: TGTGCCAGCAGTGAGAGTCGGGGGGACAATGAGCAGTTCTTC

v_call: TRBV7-8
d_call: NA
clone_size: NA
j_call: TRBJ2-7
cdr3_aa: CASSASSYEQYF
cdr3_nt: TGTGCCAGCAGCGCGAGCTCCTACGAGCAGTACTTC

v_call: TRBV7-9
d_call: TRBD1
clone_size: once
j_call: TRBJ2-5
cdr3_aa: CASSQGQGQETQYF
cdr3_nt: TGTGCCAGCAGCCAGGGACAGGGCCAAGAGACCCAGTACTTC

v_call: TRBV30
d_call: TRBD1
clone_size: NA
j_call: TRBJ2-7
cdr3_aa: CAWGSPGTGGGEQYF
cdr3_nt: TGTGCCTGGGGGAGCCCCGGGACAGGGGGCGGCGAGCAGTACTTC

v_call: TRBV29-1
d_call: NA
clone_size: NA
j_call: TRBJ2-3
cdr3_aa: CSAPTGPLTDTQYF
cdr3_nt: TGCAGCGCTCCGACAGGTCCACTCACAGATACGCAGTATTTT

v_call: TRBV6-6
d_call: NA
clone_size: NA
j_call: TRBJ2-1
cdr3_aa: CASSKRASSYNEQFF
cdr3_nt: TGTGCCAGCAGTAAGAGGGCTAGCTCCTACAATGAGCAGTTCTTC

v_call: TRBV27
d_call: NA
clone_size: NA
j_call: TRBJ1-6
cdr3_aa: CASSLMGRAPSPLHF
cdr3_nt: TGTGCCAGCAGTTTAATGGGCAGGGCACCCTCACCCCTCCACTTT

v_call: TRBV27
d_call: NA
clone_size: NA
j_call: TRBJ2-1
cdr3_aa: CASSLSRLYNEQFF
cdr3_nt: TGTGCCAGCAGTTTATCGAGGCTTTACAATGAGCAGTTCTTC

v_call: TRBV30
d_call: NA
clone_size: NA
j_call: TRBJ1-5
cdr3_aa: CAWARESNQPQHF
cdr3_nt: TGTGCCTGGGCGAGGGAGAGCAATCAGCCCCAGCATTTT

v_call: TRBV30
d_call: TRBD1
clone_size: NA
j_call: TRBJ2-5
cdr3_aa: CAWSVPRTGPGKTQYF
cdr3_nt: TGTGCCTGGAGTGTACCCCGGACAGGTCCGGGGAAGACCCAGTACTTC

v_call: TRBV30
d_call: NA
clone_size: once
j_call: TRBJ1-5
cdr3_aa: CAWSRGSQPQHF
cdr3_nt: TGTGCCTGGAGCAGGGGCTCTCAGCCCCAGCATTTT

v_call: TRBV7-2
d_call: NA
clone_size: NA
j_call: TRBJ1-2
cdr3_aa: CASSLAFSENGYTF
cdr3_nt: TGTGCCAGCAGCTTAGCTTTTTCGGAGAATGGCTACACCTTC

v_call: TRBV7-2
d_call: NA
clone_size: NA
j_call: TRBJ1-6
cdr3_aa: CASSPTGTDYSPLHF
cdr3_nt: TGTGCCAGCAGCCCTACCGGGACGGATTATTCACCCCTCCACTTT

v_call: TRBV25-1
d_call: NA
clone_size: few
j_call: TRBJ1-6
cdr3_aa: CASSRSSYNSPLHF
cdr3_nt: TGTGCCAGCAGTAGGAGCTCCTATAATTCACCCCTCCACTTT

v_call: TRBV29-1
d_call: NA
clone_size: NA
j_call: TRBJ2-2
cdr3_aa: CSVGRTNTGELFF
cdr3_nt: TGCAGCGTAGGCAGGACGAACACCGGGGAGCTGTTTTTT

v_call: TRBV6-6
d_call: NA
clone_size: NA
j_call: TRBJ2-3
cdr3_aa: CASSYGGRTDTQYF
cdr3_nt: TGTGCCAGCAGTTACGGGGGGCGCACAGATACGCAGTATTTT

v_call: TRBV30
d_call: NA
clone_size: NA
j_call: TRBJ1-2
cdr3_aa: CAWSVLKGNGYTF
cdr3_nt: TGTGCCTGGAGTGTACTTAAAGGAAATGGCTACACCTTC

v_call: TRBV4-2
d_call: NA
clone_size: NA
j_call: TRBJ2-6
cdr3_aa: CASSPKGWLTGANVLTF
cdr3_nt: TGTGCCAGCAGCCCCAAGGGCTGGCTGACTGGGGCCAACGTCCTGACTTTC

v_call: TRBV29-1
d_call: NA
clone_size: NA
j_call: TRBJ1-2
cdr3_aa: CSVEEVGYGYTF
cdr3_nt: TGCAGCGTTGAGGAGGTGGGTTATGGCTACACCTTC

v_call: TRBV9
d_call: NA
clone_size: NA
j_call: TRBJ2-7
cdr3_aa: CASSQGFEQYF
cdr3_nt: TGTGCCAGCAGCCAGGGGTTCGAGCAGTACTTC

v_call: TRBV5-1
d_call: TRBD1
clone_size: few
j_call: TRBJ2-7
cdr3_aa: CASSIEGAQYEQYF
cdr3_nt: TGCGCCAGCAGCATCGAGGGGGCGCAATACGAGCAGTACTTC

v_call: TRBV10-2
d_call: TRBD2
clone_size: NA
j_call: TRBJ2-7
cdr3_aa: CASSRDYSYEQYF
cdr3_nt: TGCGCCAGCAGTAGGGACTACTCCTACGAGCAGTACTTC

v_call: TRBV7-2
d_call: NA
clone_size: NA
j_call: TRBJ1-1
cdr3_aa: CASSLVWSEAFF
cdr3_nt: TGTGCCAGCAGCTTAGTGTGGAGTGAAGCTTTCTTT

v_call: TRBV11-1
d_call: TRBD2
clone_size: few
j_call: TRBJ2-5
cdr3_aa: CASSRLAGIQETQYF
cdr3_nt: TGTGCCAGCAGCCGACTAGCGGGGATCCAAGAGACCCAGTACTTC

v_call: TRBV25-1
d_call: TRBD1
clone_size: once
j_call: TRBJ1-2
cdr3_aa: CASRMTGGVGGYTF
cdr3_nt: TGTGCCAGCAGAATGACAGGGGGTGTGGGTGGCTACACCTTC

v_call: TRBV27
d_call: NA
clone_size: NA
j_call: TRBJ1-1
cdr3_aa: CASSLTQGPLKNTEAFF
cdr3_nt: TGTGCCAGCAGTTTAACTCAGGGACCTTTGAAGAACACTGAAGCTTTCTTT

v_call: TRBV10-3
d_call: TRBD1
clone_size: few
j_call: TRBJ1-5
cdr3_aa: CAISDSGTENQPQHF
cdr3_nt: TGTGCCATCAGTGATTCAGGGACAGAAAATCAGCCCCAGCATTTT

v_call: TRBV29-1
d_call: NA
clone_size: NA
j_call: TRBJ2-4
cdr3_aa: CSVGGLAKNIQYF
cdr3_nt: TGCAGCGTTGGAGGTTTGGCCAAAAACATTCAGTACTTC

v_call: TRBV29-1
d_call: NA
clone_size: few
j_call: TRBJ1-5
cdr3_aa: CSVAGENQPQHF
cdr3_nt: TGCAGCGTGGCGGGAGAAAATCAGCCCCAGCATTTT

v_call: TRBV30
d_call: NA
clone_size: once
j_call: TRBJ1-5
cdr3_aa: CAWSVGQGNQPQHF
cdr3_nt: TGTGCCTGGAGCGTGGGGCAGGGCAATCAGCCCCAGCATTTT

v_call: TRBV29-1
d_call: NA
clone_size: NA
j_call: TRBJ2-1
cdr3_aa: CSVEPSYNEQFF
cdr3_nt: TGCAGCGTTGAACCCTCCTACAATGAGCAGTTCTTC

v_call: TRBV14
d_call: NA
clone_size: few
j_call: TRBJ1-1
cdr3_aa: CASSQGWNTEAFF
cdr3_nt: TGTGCCAGCAGCCAAGGGTGGAACACTGAAGCTTTCTTT

v_call: TRBV6-6
d_call: NA
clone_size: NA
j_call: TRBJ2-7
cdr3_aa: CASSYLVAYEQYF
cdr3_nt: TGTGCCAGCAGTTATTTGGTGGCTTACGAGCAGTACTTC

v_call: TRBV4-3
d_call: TRBD1
clone_size: NA
j_call: TRBJ2-5
cdr3_aa: CASSQNPSGGKETQYF
cdr3_nt: TGCGCCAGCAGCCAAAACCCCTCAGGGGGCAAAGAGACCCAGTACTTC

v_call: TRBV2
d_call: NA
clone_size: few
j_call: TRBJ1-3
cdr3_aa: CASSEVSGNTIYF
cdr3_nt: TGTGCCAGCAGTGAAGTCTCTGGAAACACCATATATTTT